These 15 T cell receptor beta chains were all obtained from the same sample, sequenced in a study of blood T cells in healthy people across ages. Alongside a J-beta primer mix, a sample-barcoded 5' primer served in a second PCR lasting roughly 6 to 11 cycles. A single record per CDR3 protein comes from TCRdb applying MiXCR to the 5' RACE reads. This table has 780,000 or so distinct CDR3 sequences, 25% appearing once. These sequences were also reported in another study, on T cells of mothers and their children.

The specimen was blood. The receptor source for this set is a boy aged 10-17 years in good health.

The CDR3 is CASGASGASSYEQYF. The DNA for the CDR3 is TGTGCCAGCGGCGCCTCTGGGGCTAGCTCCTACGAGCAGTACTTC. The chain recombines TRBV28 with TRBJ2-7; D possibly corresponds to TRBD1 (5 bases). Germline values: CDR1 MDHEN, CDR2 SYDVKM. The CDR3 is 15 residues long. Deletions cut 8 bases from V and 0 bases from J, with 17 bases between.

In this sample, this clonotype turned up many times. The chain joins TRBV2 to TRBJ2-5; D is ambiguous. The CDR3 consists of 12 residues. Germline V lookup: CDR1 SNHLY, CDR2 FYNNEI. Trimming shortened V by 7 bases and J by 5 bases, and 11 bases separated the two germline ends. DNA for the CDR3: TGTGCCAGCACCAGTGGATGGGAGACCCAGTACTTC. Its protein product is CASTSGWETQYF. Combining the CDR3 with reference TRBV2 and TRBJ2-5 gives the whole variable domain EPEVTQTPSHQVTQMGQEVILRCVPISNHLYFYWYRQILGQKVEFLVSFYNNEISEKSEIFDDQFSVERPDGSNFTLKIRSTKLEDSAMYFCASTSGWETQYFGPGTRLLVL.

This clonotype was seen a few times. The chain is built from TRBV4-3 and TRBJ1-2; 7 nucleotides match TRBD1. The germline V gene encodes CDR1 LGHNA and CDR2 YSLEER. With V trimmed by 1 base and J by 4 bases, 18 bases remained unmatched. This CDR3 comprises 19 residues. The CDR3 nucleotides are TGCGCCAGCAGCCAAGGACGGACCAGCAGACAGGGTTTTGGCTATGGCTACACCTTC. It is translated as CASSQGRTSRQGFGYGYTF.

V gene TRBV15 combines with J gene TRBJ2-5, with D uncertain. Germline assignment: CDR1 LNHNV and CDR2 YYDKDF (reference sequence). V lost 4 bases, J lost 5 bases, and 11 bases lay in between. The CDR3 has 13 amino acids. For the CDR3, the DNA is TGTGCCACCAGCACAAGGGCAGGCGAGACCCAGTACTTC. Translation: CATSTRAGETQYF.

The chain carries TRBV4-3 and TRBJ2-7; D possibly corresponds to TRBD1 (6 bases). The CDR3 has 15 residues. Deletions cut 0 bases from V and 2 bases from J, with 11 bases between. CDR1 is LGHNA, CDR2 YSLEER, per germline. Here the CDR3 reads CASSQDLTGPYEQYF. In nucleotides, the CDR3 is TGCGCCAGCAGCCAAGATTTGACAGGTCCCTACGAGCAGTACTTC.

J is TRBJ2-7 and V is TRBV3-1; D ambiguous. Germline assignment: CDR1 LGHDT and CDR2 YNNKEL (reference sequence). With 4 bases removed from V and 7 bases from J, the gap between germline ends came to 14 bases. The CDR3 loop spans 13 amino acids. CDR3 residues: CASSPAGVREQYF. The CDR3 DNA is TGTGCCAGCAGCCCCGCCGGAGTGAGGGAGCAGTACTTC.

This clonotype was counted only a few times. The chain is built from TRBV21-1 and TRBJ2-3; the table gives TRBD2 as D, unverified against the DNA. TRBV21-1 is flagged as a pseudogene. The CDR3 spans 14 residues. This CDR3 reads CASSGSGGSGTQYF. CDR3 sequence (DNA): TGTGCCAGCAGCGGTTCAGGCGGGAGTGGTACGCAGTATTTT.

The chain joins TRBV12-3 or TRBV12-4 to TRBJ2-5; D is possibly TRBD1 or TRBD2 (6 bases each). The DNA end is a closer match to TRBJ2-1, so the J assignment may be wrong. The CDR3 sequence is 12 residues long. CDR3 DNA sequence: TGTGCCAGCAGACTAGGGGGGAATGAGCAGTTCTTC. Translating gives CASRLGGNEQFF.

The rearrangement links TRBV6-5 to TRBJ2-7; no clear D gene. V lost 6 bases, J lost 0 bases, and 12 bases lay in between. This CDR3 is 14 amino acids long. From germline, CDR1 is MNHEY and CDR2 SVGAGI. The CDR3 reads CASSLRQSSYEQYF. The CDR3 DNA follows: TGTGCCAGCAGCCTCCGGCAGAGCTCCTACGAGCAGTACTTC.

This clonotype was seen a few times. This chain connects TRBV28 to TRBJ1-4; TRBD1 matches 10 bases. V dropped 3 bases and J dropped 8; count of bases not matched to a gene: 9. Germline V gene lookup returns CDR1 MDHEN and CDR2 SYDVKM. The CDR3 contains 16 residues. Here the CDR3 reads CASSFDRGHPNEKLFF. CDR3 nucleotides: TGTGCCAGCAGTTTCGACAGGGGGCACCCAAACGAAAAACTGTTTTTT.

The chain has TRBV11-3 and TRBJ2-1, with D possibly matching TRBD2 (6 bases). V was clipped by 0 bases and J by 5 bases, with 14 bases between them. Germline V lookup: CDR1 SGHNT, CDR2 YENEEA. The CDR3 loop spans 16 amino acids. The CDR3 DNA reads TGTGCCAGCAGCTTAGATTACGGGACTGATAACAATGAGCAGTTCTTC. Translated: CASSLDYGTDNNEQFF.

This clonotype was seen a handful of times. The V call is TRBV27, the J call TRBJ2-7; TRBD1 matches at 9 bases. CDR1 and CDR2 (germline): MNHEY, SMNVEV (reference sequence). The CDR3 contains 20 residues. V lost 10 bases, J lost 3 bases, and 28 bases stayed unmatched. CDR3 sequence reads: CANNNPGQGFISGPDYEQYF. CDR3 coding DNA: TGTGCCAACAACAATCCGGGACAGGGATTCATCTCCGGTCCCGACTACGAGCAGTACTTC.

This sequence joins TRBV5-5 and TRBJ2-2; D is undetermined. The V end lost 2 bases, the J end lost 5 bases, and 7 bases lay between the germline ends. The CDR3 has 13 residues. CDR1 is SGHKS, CDR2 YYEKEE, per germline (reference sequence). This CDR3 reads CASSFEGTGELFF. Written as DNA, the CDR3 is TGTGCCAGCAGCTTTGAAGGGACCGGGGAGCTGTTTTTT.

There are a few counts of this clonotype. The chain is built from TRBV29-1 and TRBJ2-5; a possible D gene is TRBD2 (5 bases). The J call may not be correct, given that the DNA end is closer to TRBJ2-7. The CDR3 is made up of 12 amino acids. Looked up from germline, CDR1 is SQVTM and CDR2 is ANQGSEA. The DNA of the CDR3 is TGCAGCGTTGATGGACTCGACTACGAGCAGTACTTC. The encoded protein is CSVDGLDYEQYF.

This clonotype was found a few times. This chain joins TRBV6-1 and TRBJ2-2, with unresolved D. CDR1 and CDR2 from the germline V gene are MNHNS and SASEGT. Trimming cost V 7 bases and J 2 bases, with 11 bases left between them. The CDR3 sequence is 14 residues long. CDR3 coding DNA: TGTGCCAGCATAATGGAGCCTAACACCGGGGAGCTGTTTTTT. It yields the protein CASIMEPNTGELFF.